This T cell receptor (beta chain) emerged from a study of cytomegalovirus exposure and HLA in healthy donors. Background on the study: Out of roughly 200 million T cells, an earlier analysis found over 100 million unique TCR beta sequences in total.

A note on this clone: As yet, its antigen is unknown.

Study-wide findings and caveats: In all likelihood, a cluster of highly shared sequence variants was a sequencing artifact.

The V and J ends lost 3 bases and 10 bases respectively, with 6 bases between them. The germline gives CDR1 MDHEN, CDR2 SYDVKM. The CDR3 length is 11 residues. The PCR used 60 Vbeta and 13 Jbeta primers. Profiled with immunoSEQ multiplex PCR; TCRdb holds only in-frame clones, not every one. The repertoire holds 280,000 or so clones, with roughly 90% as singletons. Sequencing was done on a sample of PBMCs. The rearrangement links TRBV28 to TRBJ1-4; D is unresolved. This receptor was taken from a woman younger than 35 in good health and CMV-seronegative. Written as DNA, the CDR3 is TGTGCCAGCAGTTTTGTCGGAAAACTGTTTTTT. It is translated as CASSFVGKLFF.